What follows are 12 T cell receptor beta chains derived from one specimen sequenced in a study of shared clonotypes between healthy human individuals. Method: immunoSEQ multiplex PCR; TCRdb's copy keeps in-frame clones and lacks some. This sample has about 1 million clones, with about 75% found just once. Sequencing used memory CD4+ T cells sorted from blood. Stated subset: CD45RA-negative fraction. These receptors were collected from a man aged 18 to 29 in good health.

This clone was detected ten times or more. The chain recombines TRBV5-4 with TRBJ2-1, with 16 positions matching TRBD2. The CDR3 totals 16 residues. With 4 bases clipped from V and 10 bases from J, the junction kept 8 bases outside the gene matches. In germline, CDR1 is SGHNT, CDR2 YYREEE (reference sequence). CDR3 nucleotides: TGTGCCAGCAGCAGGGGACTAGCGGGAGGGCCTCAGGAGCAGTTCTTC. This sequence encodes CASSRGLAGGPQEQFF.

This clone was observed a handful of times. The J gene is TRBJ1-2, the V gene TRBV6-1; D remains ambiguous. Germline V lookup: CDR1 MNHNS, CDR2 SASEGT. The CDR3 runs to 13 residues. V lost 6 bases and J 0 bases, leaving 8 bases between the germline ends. CDR3 nucleotides: TGTGCCAGCAGCGTCTTAGCTAACTATGGCTACACCTTC. Encoded protein: CASSVLANYGYTF.

The sample holds a few counts of this clone. The J gene is TRBJ1-3, the V gene TRBV2, with 9 positions matching TRBD1. Germline loops: CDR1 SNHLY, CDR2 FYNNEI. Germline trimming cut 0 bases from V and 1 base from J; bases unmatched to any gene: 4. The CDR3 is made up of 17 amino acids. The CDR3 DNA sequence: TGTGCCAGCAGTGAAGCGGGGACAGGGAGTTCTGGAAACACCATATATTTT. Translation: CASSEAGTGSSGNTIYF.

This clone has a handful of counts. V usage is TRBV7-9 and J usage is TRBJ2-2; D not resolved. The CDR3 extends over 14 amino acids. From germline, CDR1 is SEHNR and CDR2 FQNEAQ (reference sequence). V gave up 8 bases and J gave up 1 base, with 11 bases separating them. The DNA of the CDR3 is TGTGCCAGCCAAGCCCACGGGAACACCGGGGAGCTGTTTTTT. Encoded protein: CASQAHGNTGELFF. Supplemented by reference TRBV7-9 and TRBJ2-2, the full variable domain reads DTGVSQNPRHKITKRGQNVTFRCDPISEHNRLYWYRQTLGQGPEFLTYFQNEAQLEKSRLLSDRFSAERPKGSFSTLEIQRTEQGDSAMYLCASQAHGNTGELFFGEGSRLTVL.

The rearrangement joins TRBV6-6 to TRBJ1-1, with 8 bases identical to TRBD1. The V gene's germline CDR1 is MNHNY and CDR2 SVGAGI (reference sequence). CDR3 size: 14 residues. V shed 6 bases, J shed 1 base, and the junction held 4 bases outside the gene matches. The DNA of the CDR3 is TGTGCCAGCAGATGGACAGGGACGAACACTGAAGCTTTCTTT. Residues: CASRWTGTNTEAFF.

The chain carries TRBV5-1 and TRBJ2-3, with D perhaps given as TRBD1 or TRBD2 (5 bases each). V was clipped by 4 bases and J by 2 bases, with 8 bases between them. The V gene's germline CDR1 is SGHRS and CDR2 YFSETQ. The CDR3 loop spans 13 amino acids. CDR3 in amino acids: CASSAGTTDTQYF. CDR3 nucleotides: TGCGCCAGCAGCGCTGGGACCACAGATACGCAGTATTTT.

Notes on this clone: Other nucleotide sequences from this sample produce the same CDR3. V and J are TRBV28 and TRBJ2-6; D gene uncertain. The germline gives CDR1 MDHEN, CDR2 SYDVKM. Between the trimmed V and J ends, which lost 3 bases and 2 bases, there was a span of 8 bases. The CDR3 extends over 15 amino acids. The CDR3 DNA reads as TGTGCCAGCAGTTTCCGAGGAGCTGGGGCCAACGTCCTGACTTTC. It is translated as CASSFRGAGANVLTF.

V usage is TRBV7-2 and J usage is TRBJ2-7; 8 bases fit TRBD2. Per the germline V gene, CDR1 is SGHTA and CDR2 is FQGNSA. V gave up 5 bases and J gave up 4 bases; unmatched junction bases: 7. CDR3 size: 14 residues. The CDR3 coding sequence is TGTGCCAGCAGCCCGAGGGCTAGCGGGTACGAGCAGTACTTC. It codes for CASSPRASGYEQYF.

The V call is TRBV4-3, the J call TRBJ1-2; 9 positions agree with TRBD1. CDR1 and CDR2 (germline): LGHNA, YSLEER. Trimming took 3 bases from V and 8 from J; bases not matched to a gene: 10. The CDR3 contains 15 residues. DNA for the CDR3: TGCGCCAGCAGCCACCCGACAGGGGGATCTCTCGGCTACACCTTC. This codes for CASSHPTGGSLGYTF.

The chain links TRBV11-2 to TRBJ1-1; D is unclear. The CDR3 length is 15 residues. V was trimmed by 6 bases and J by 1 base, leaving 15 bases between them. Germline-derived CDR1 and CDR2 are SGHAT and FQNNGV. This CDR3 reads CASRTKGLPNTEAFF. The DNA for the CDR3 is TGTGCCAGCAGAACAAAAGGGCTTCCGAACACTGAAGCTTTCTTT.

The gene calls are TRBV5-1 and TRBJ1-2, with D hard to call. Germline-derived CDR1 and CDR2 are SGHRS and YFSETQ. CDR3 size: 15 residues. V lost 0 bases to trimming and J lost 5 bases, with 14 bases between them. CDR3 DNA sequence: TGCGCCAGCAGCTTGGAGCCAGGTGAAGGATATGGCTACACCTTC. Protein: CASSLEPGEGYGYTF.

The chain joins TRBV5-4 to TRBJ1-1, with 10 bases lining up with TRBD1. V dropped 4 bases and J dropped 3; count of bases not matched to a gene: 6. Germline V gene lookup returns CDR1 SGHNT and CDR2 YYREEE (reference sequence). The CDR3 runs to 15 residues. CDR3 sequence (DNA): TGTGCCAGCAGCACCGACAGGGGGCCATACACTGAAGCTTTCTTT. Translating gives CASSTDRGPYTEAFF.